This TCR beta chain was profiled in a study of neurological immune-mediated disorders. Trimming took off 5 bases at V and 6 bases at J, with 15 bases between the two ends. The germline gives CDR1 SGHDT, CDR2 YYEEEE. The CDR3 runs 13 residues. Sequencing runs each yielded over 180 million TCR-beta sequences from 15-18 subjects. TCRdb itself ran the 5' RACE reads through MiXCR, one entry per CDR3 protein. Here the sample spans about 66,000 distinct CDR3 sequences, under 3.5% being singletons. This clonotype occurred many times. V gene TRBV5-6 combines with J gene TRBJ2-7; D may be TRBD2 (5 bases). The clonotype comes from a middle-aged man with multiple sclerosis. The specimen was PBMCs. The CDR3 loop reads CASSLAGVVEQYF. CDR3 nucleotide sequence: TGTGCCAGCAGTCTAGCCGGTGTGGTCGAGCAGTACTTC.